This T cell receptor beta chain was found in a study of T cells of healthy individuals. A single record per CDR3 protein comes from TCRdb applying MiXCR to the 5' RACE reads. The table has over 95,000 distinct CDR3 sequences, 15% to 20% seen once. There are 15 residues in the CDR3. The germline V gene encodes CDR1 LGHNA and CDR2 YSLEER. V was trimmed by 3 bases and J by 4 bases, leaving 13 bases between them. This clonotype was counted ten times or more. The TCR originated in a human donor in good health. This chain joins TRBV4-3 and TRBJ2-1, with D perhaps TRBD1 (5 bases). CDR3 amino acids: CASSHLLREYNEQFF. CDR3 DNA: TGCGCCAGCAGCCACCTCCTCAGGGAATACAATGAGCAGTTCTTC.